The entry that follows covers one T cell receptor (beta chain) sequence. Sequenced by immunoSEQ multiplex PCR; TCRdb stores in-frame clones only, minus some. The sample contains approximately 200,000 clones, approximately 88% of which appear only once. Germline V lookup: CDR1 SGHNT, CDR2 YYREEE (reference sequence). The CDR3 is made up of 14 amino acids. The ends were cut back, 4 bases at V and 5 bases at J, with 15 bases in the middle. The entry originates in a study of blood T cell repertoires in COVID-19. About the study: T cells, B-cell-depleted T cells, or PBMCs provided the cDNA or gDNA that served as material.

This clonotype was sampled from a woman in her twenties or thirties who had been exposed to COVID-19. The sequenced sample consisted of PBMCs or T cells enriched from blood (not recorded which). The gene calls are TRBV5-4 and TRBJ1-1, with D hard to call. CDR3 loop: CASSEARAGTEAFF. CDR3 nucleotides: TGTGCCAGCAGCGAGGCGAGGGCCGGTACTGAAGCTTTCTTT.